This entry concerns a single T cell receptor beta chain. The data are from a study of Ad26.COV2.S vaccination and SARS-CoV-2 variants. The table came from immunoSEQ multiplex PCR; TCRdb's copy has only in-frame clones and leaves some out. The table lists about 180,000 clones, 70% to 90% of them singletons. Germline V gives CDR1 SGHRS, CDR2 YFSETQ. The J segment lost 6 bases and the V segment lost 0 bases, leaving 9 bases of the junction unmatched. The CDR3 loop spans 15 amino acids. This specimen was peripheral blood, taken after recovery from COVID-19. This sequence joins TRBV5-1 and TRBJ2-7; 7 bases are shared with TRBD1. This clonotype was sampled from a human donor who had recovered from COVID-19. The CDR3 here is CASSLELGQGVEQYF. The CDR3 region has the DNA TGCGCCAGCAGCTTGGAGTTGGGGCAGGGGGTCGAGCAGTACTTC. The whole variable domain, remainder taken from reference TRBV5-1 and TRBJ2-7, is KAGVTQTPRYLIKTRGQQVTLSCSPISGHRSVSWYQQTPGQGLQFLFEYFSETQRNKGNFPGRFSGRQFSNSRSEMNVSTLELGDSALYLCASSLELGQGVEQYFGPGTRLTVT.